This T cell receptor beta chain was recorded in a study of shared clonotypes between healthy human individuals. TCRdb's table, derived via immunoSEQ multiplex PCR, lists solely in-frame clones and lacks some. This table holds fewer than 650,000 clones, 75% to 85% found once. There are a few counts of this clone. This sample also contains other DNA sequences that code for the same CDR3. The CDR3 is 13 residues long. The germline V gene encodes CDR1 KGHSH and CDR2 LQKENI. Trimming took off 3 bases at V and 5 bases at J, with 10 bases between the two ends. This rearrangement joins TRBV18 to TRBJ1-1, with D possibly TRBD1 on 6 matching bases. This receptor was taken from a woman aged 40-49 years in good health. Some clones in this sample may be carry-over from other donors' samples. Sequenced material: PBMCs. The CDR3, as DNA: TGTGCCAGCTCACCCACAGGGAGTACTGAAGCTTTCTTT. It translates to CASSPTGSTEAFF.